The source of this TCR beta chain is a study of blood T cells in healthy people across ages. CDR3 length: 19 residues. The authors ran a second PCR of about 7 to 11 cycles using a sample-barcoded 5' primer and a J-beta primer mix. TCRdb analysed the 5' RACE reads with MiXCR anew, one entry per CDR3 protein. Seen here are over 550,000 distinct CDR3 sequences, approximately 30% observed once, and the top ten hold 15% to 19%. Regarding this clonotype: Its antigen is as yet unknown. A clone one base away is much larger, so this may be a read error.

Overall study findings and caveats: Relative to aged donors, long-lived donors carried more naive CD4+ cells and displayed higher diversity.

The rearrangement uses TRBV12-3 or TRBV12-4 and TRBJ2-1, with TRBD2 matching 11 bases. The J call may be incorrect, as the DNA end agrees better with TRBJ2-7. This sequence was found in a woman of 80 years or more in good health. Sequencing was performed on blood. CDR3 in amino acids: CASSLVLSSGGRSYNEQYF. The CDR3 DNA reads as TGTGCCAGCAGTTTAGTTCTCTCTAGCGGGGGGCGCTCCTACAATGAGCAGTACTTC.